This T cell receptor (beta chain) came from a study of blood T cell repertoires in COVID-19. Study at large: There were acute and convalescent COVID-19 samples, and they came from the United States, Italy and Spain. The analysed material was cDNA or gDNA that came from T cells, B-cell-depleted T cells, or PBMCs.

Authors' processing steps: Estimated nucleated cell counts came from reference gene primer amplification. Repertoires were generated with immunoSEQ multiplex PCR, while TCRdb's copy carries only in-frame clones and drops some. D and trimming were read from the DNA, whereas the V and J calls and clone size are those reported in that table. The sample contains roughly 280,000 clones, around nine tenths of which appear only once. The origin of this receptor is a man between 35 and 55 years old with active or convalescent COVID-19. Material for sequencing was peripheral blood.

The CDR3 DNA follows: TGTGCCAGCAGTCGTAGCGGGGGGAGACGGGATGAGCAGTTCTTC. It encodes CASSRSGGRRDEQFF. V is TRBV6-5 and J is TRBJ2-1; 10 bases map to TRBD2. This CDR3 spans 15 amino acids. The V and J ends lost 5 bases and 8 bases, in that order; junction bases with no gene match: 9. The V gene's germline CDR1 is MNHEY and CDR2 SVGAGI.